The 7 T cell receptor beta chains listed next were all sequenced from one sample in a study of T cells after yellow fever vaccination. TCRdb reprocessed the 5' RACE reads with MiXCR, giving one entry per CDR3 protein. Of approximately 31,000 distinct CDR3 sequences in the sample, roughly a tenth are singletons; the top ten hold approximately 12%. Sequenced here: PBMCs, either bulk or a sorted T-cell subset (CD4+, CD8+, memory, or dextramer-sorted; not recorded which), sampled less than 16 days after the first yellow fever vaccination. The receptors were gathered from a young man who received the YFV17D yellow fever vaccine.

This clonotype was picked up many times. The chain employs TRBV5-1 and TRBJ2-3; D not certain. Germline loops: CDR1 SGHRS, CDR2 YFSETQ. The CDR3 covers 13 residues. Trimming pared 5 bases from V and 0 bases from J, leaving 7 bases between. This CDR3 reads CASRSDSTDTQYF. As DNA, the CDR3 is TGCGCCAGCAGGTCGGACAGCACAGATACGCAGTATTTT.

This clonotype was found many times. The rearrangement joins TRBV5-1 to TRBJ1-1, with D possibly TRBD1 on 6 matching bases. Germline CDR1 SGHRS, CDR2 YFSETQ. The V end was cut by 5 bases, the J end by 5 bases, with 13 bases between. The CDR3 runs 13 residues. This CDR3 reads CASRHPGVTEAFF. The DNA for the CDR3 is TGCGCCAGCAGGCATCCAGGGGTAACTGAAGCTTTCTTT.

This clonotype was recorded at least ten times. The chain couples TRBV4-3 to TRBJ2-3; 10 nucleotides line up with TRBD2. Trimming at V came to 0 bases and at J to 2 bases, leaving 11 bases not matched to a gene. This CDR3 region has 19 residues. The germline V gene has CDR1 LGHNA and CDR2 YSLEER. The CDR3 here is CASSQDPVTSGVFTDTQYF. CDR3 in DNA: TGCGCCAGCAGCCAAGATCCCGTTACTAGCGGGGTTTTCACAGATACGCAGTATTTT.

This clonotype was observed at least ten times. The rearrangement uses TRBV20-1 and TRBJ2-7; D is unclear. The CDR3 is 12 residues long. CDR1 and CDR2 from the germline V gene are DFQATT and SNEGSKA (reference sequence). V was trimmed by 2 bases and J by 1 base, leaving 6 bases between them. The CDR3 DNA is TGCAGTGCTAGATACCGATCCTACGAGCAGTACGTC. Translation gives CSARYRSYEQYV.

This clonotype showed up many times. V is TRBV28 and J is TRBJ1-1, with D hard to call. Trimming pared 6 bases from V and 10 bases from J, leaving 15 bases between. The germline CDR1 and CDR2 sequences are MDHEN and SYDVKM. The CDR3 length is 12 residues. The CDR3: CASSSYGRGAFF. In DNA form, the CDR3 reads TGTGCCAGCAGCTCCTACGGAAGAGGAGCTTTCTTT.

This clonotype was recorded at least ten times. The rearrangement uses TRBV20-1 and TRBJ2-7; a possible D gene is TRBD1 (5 bases). The V end lost 3 bases, the J end lost 7 bases, and 7 bases lay between the germline ends. CDR1 and CDR2 from the germline V gene are DFQATT and SNEGSKA (reference sequence). The CDR3 length is 10 residues. DNA for the CDR3: TGCAGTGCTAGCGCAGGGGAGCAGTACGTC. Translated: CSASAGEQYV.

This clonotype was seen repeatedly, ten times or more. The rearrangement links TRBV7-3 to TRBJ2-3; D call uncertain. The CDR3 length is 13 residues. Between the trimmed V and J ends, which lost 5 bases and 6 bases, there was a span of 12 bases. Germline loops: CDR1 SGHTA, CDR2 FQGTGA. The CDR3 here is CASSRHLGDTQYF. The DNA of the CDR3 is TGTGCCAGCAGCCGGCACCTGGGGGATACGCAGTATTTT.